A single T cell receptor (beta chain) is shown here with its context. Its specificity is not known. This record belongs to a study of post-analysis software for immune sequencing data. Regarding the study as a whole: The study found TRBV5-6, TRBV5-1 and TRBV20-1 among roughly 5 TRBV segments more frequent in patients than controls.

Trimming removed 1 base at V and 0 bases at J, with 14 bases between. The CDR3 totals 17 residues. Germline V CDR1 and CDR2: MNHNY, SVGAGI (reference sequence). Sequencing libraries made from TCR beta cDNA carried unique molecular identifiers. TCRdb re-called the PCR reads through MiXCR, storing one row per CDR3 protein. The sample shows about 540,000 distinct CDR3 sequences, around a third of them seen only once. The chain combines TRBV6-6 with TRBJ2-3; tentative D call: TRBD1 (6 bases). This TCR was recovered from a girl younger than 18 with multiple sclerosis. Sequencing was carried out using blood. The CDR3 loop reads CASSYLRGSTSTDTQYF. The CDR3 region has the DNA TGTGCCAGCAGTTACTTGAGGGGGTCTACTAGCACAGATACGCAGTATTTT.